Presented here are 10 T cell receptor beta chains from one specimen sequenced in a study of blood T cell repertoires in COVID-19. Assay used: immunoSEQ multiplex PCR; TCRdb lists only in-frame clones, some missing. The sample contains 300,000 to 350,000 clones, approximately 86% of which appear only once. The sequenced material came from peripheral blood. The receptor source for this set is a man aged 18 to 29 with active or convalescent COVID-19.

The chain has TRBV7-3 and TRBJ1-5, with 9 nucleotides matching TRBD1. Losses at the gene ends were 5 bases for V and 3 bases for J; bases not matched to a gene: 8. Germline loops: CDR1 SGHTA, CDR2 FQGTGA. The CDR3 has 16 amino acids. The CDR3, as DNA: TGTGCCAGCAGCCTACAGGGGGCGGGTGTCAATCAGCCCCAGCATTTT. This encodes CASSLQGAGVNQPQHF.

CDR3 protein: CASRDRAPGTTNEKLFF. The CDR3 DNA sequence: TGTGCCAGCCGGGACAGGGCTCCGGGGACAACTAATGAAAAACTGTTTTTT. This sequence joins TRBV6-4 and TRBJ1-4; the match to TRBD1 covers 9 bases. After removal of 8 bases from V and 0 bases from J, the junction contained 10 bases not matched to a gene. The CDR3 consists of 17 residues. Germline CDR1 MRHNA, CDR2 SNTAGT.

The chain joins TRBV11-3 to TRBJ1-3, with D possibly being TRBD1 (6 bases). V gave up 5 bases and J gave up 3 bases, with 8 bases separating them. The CDR3 totals 13 residues. Germline lookup yields CDR1 SGHNT and CDR2 YENEEA. This CDR3 reads CASSVDSGNTIYF. In DNA form, the CDR3 reads TGTGCCAGCAGCGTGGACAGTGGAAACACCATATATTTT.

J is TRBJ2-1 and V is TRBV4-1; 8 nucleotides align to TRBD1. Trimming removed 2 bases from V and 6 bases from J; junction bases left unmatched: 6. From germline, CDR1 is MGHRA and CDR2 YSYEKL. There are 15 residues in the CDR3. The CDR3 sequence: CASSQRQGLGNEQFF. The CDR3 region has the DNA TGCGCCAGCAGCCAAAGACAGGGGCTCGGCAATGAGCAGTTCTTC.

The chain carries TRBV6-4 and TRBJ1-2, with 8 bases that match TRBD1. Looked up from germline, CDR1 is MRHNA and CDR2 is SNTAGT. V dropped 2 bases and J dropped 4; count of bases not matched to a gene: 6. This CDR3 comprises 15 residues. The CDR3 loop is CASSDGGQESYGYTF. CDR3 nucleotide sequence: TGTGCCAGCAGTGACGGGGGACAGGAAAGCTATGGCTACACCTTC.

V usage is TRBV7-2 and J usage is TRBJ2-7, with 12 bases matching TRBD2. Trimming at V came to 0 bases and at J to 6 bases, leaving 3 bases not matched to a gene. This CDR3 spans 15 amino acids. Germline V gene lookup returns CDR1 SGHTA and CDR2 FQGNSA. The CDR3 DNA reads TGTGCCAGCAGCTTAGCCCTAGCGGGGGGGGGCGAGCAGTACTTC. The encoded protein is CASSLALAGGGEQYF.

The CDR3 reads CASYTDFYGYTF. In DNA, the CDR3 is TGTGCCAGCTATACAGATTTCTATGGCTACACCTTC. This rearrangement joins TRBV6-6 to TRBJ1-2; D not certain. V gave up 8 bases and J gave up 4 bases, with 11 bases separating them. The CDR3 covers 12 residues. Germline CDR1 and CDR2: MNHNY and SVGAGI (reference sequence).

The J gene is TRBJ2-5, the V gene TRBV18; the D is unclear. Germline CDR1 is KGHSH and CDR2 is LQKENI. The V end was cut by 3 bases, the J end by 5 bases, with 13 bases between. There are 14 residues in the CDR3. The CDR3 sequence: CASSPGSAEETQYF. CDR3 nucleotides: TGTGCCAGCTCACCTGGATCGGCGGAGGAGACCCAGTACTTC.

This clone has only a few counts. The chain combines TRBV6-5 with TRBJ1-3; unclear D gene. CDR1 is MNHEY and CDR2 is SVGAGI in the germline V gene. V was pared by 7 bases and J by 4 bases, with 14 bases between. The CDR3 extends over 14 amino acids. The CDR3 is CASILQWSGNTIYF. The DNA of the CDR3 is TGTGCCAGCATTTTGCAGTGGTCCGGAAACACCATATATTTT.

The CDR3 is CASSRTSGLTGELFF. CDR3 bases: TGTGCCAGCAGCCGGACTAGTGGCCTTACCGGGGAGCTGTTTTTT. V and J are TRBV11-1 and TRBJ2-2; 7 nucleotides line up with TRBD2. This CDR3 has 15 amino acids. Per the germline V gene, CDR1 is SGHAT and CDR2 is FQDESV (reference sequence). V shed 5 bases, J shed 5 bases, and the junction held 8 bases outside the gene matches.